One sample yielded the 20 T cell receptor beta chains listed below, sequenced in a study of cytomegalovirus exposure and HLA in healthy donors. The study ran its PCR with 60 Vbeta and 13 Jbeta primers. The method was immunoSEQ multiplex PCR; TCRdb's version includes in-frame clones alone and lacks a portion of them. The sample data list over 75,000 clones. Sequences were obtained from PBMCs. The receptors come from a girl aged 5-17 years in good health and CMV-seropositive.

The gene calls are TRBV28 and TRBJ1-2, with 7 bases matching TRBD1. The CDR3 contains 14 residues. The trim removed 2 bases at V and 4 bases at J, leaving 4 bases unmatched. Per germline, CDR1 MDHEN and CDR2 SYDVKM. This CDR3 is CASSLDRVGYGYTF. CDR3 in DNA: TGTGCCAGCAGTTTAGACAGGGTTGGCTATGGCTACACCTTC.

The rearrangement links TRBV7-9 to TRBJ2-7, with D possibly matching TRBD1 (5 bases). This CDR3 is 15 amino acids long. V lost 4 bases, J lost 0 bases, and 13 bases lay in between. Germline lookup yields CDR1 SEHNR and CDR2 FQNEAQ (reference sequence). This CDR3 reads CASSSYDRASYEQYF. Written as DNA, the CDR3 is TGTGCCAGCAGCTCCTACGACAGAGCCTCCTACGAGCAGTACTTC. The full variable domain, in which reference TRBV7-9 and TRBJ2-7 provide the parts outside the CDR3, is DTGVSQNPRHKITKRGQNVTFRCDPISEHNRLYWYRQTLGQGPEFLTYFQNEAQLEKSRLLSDRFSAERPKGSFSTLEIQRTEQGDSAMYLCASSSYDRASYEQYFGPGTRLTVT.

The gene calls are TRBV14 and TRBJ2-1; 9 bases align to TRBD2. The CDR3 runs to 14 residues. With 3 bases clipped from V and 8 bases from J, the junction kept 5 bases outside the gene matches. CDR1 and CDR2 (germline): SGHDN, FVKESK. CDR3 sequence: CASSHGLAFDEQFF. For the CDR3, the DNA is TGTGCCAGCAGCCACGGACTAGCGTTCGATGAGCAGTTCTTC.

This rearrangement joins TRBV4-1 to TRBJ2-5; the D gene is possibly TRBD1 (6 bases). This CDR3 has 17 residues. V was clipped by 1 base and J by 4 bases, with 19 bases between them. CDR1 and CDR2 from the germline V gene are MGHRA and YSYEKL. The DNA for the CDR3 is TGCGCCAGCAGCCAAGGACGAGGGCCAGGGGCAGCAGAGACCCAGTACTTC. It translates to CASSQGRGPGAAETQYF.

J is TRBJ2-7 and V is TRBV4-1; unclear D gene. Between the trimmed V and J ends, which lost 0 bases and 5 bases, there was a span of 8 bases. This CDR3 region has 13 residues. The V gene's germline CDR1 is MGHRA and CDR2 YSYEKL. The CDR3 coding sequence is TGCGCCAGCAGCCAAGATCGAGGTCACGAGCAGTACTTC. Residues: CASSQDRGHEQYF.

This chain links TRBV6-1 with TRBJ1-1, with D perhaps TRBD1 (5 bases). Trimming removed 6 bases at V and 1 base at J, with 6 bases between. The CDR3 is made up of 12 amino acids. Germline V gene sequence: CDR1 MNHNS, CDR2 SASEGT. CDR3 amino acids: CASSRENTEAFF. CDR3 bases: TGTGCCAGCAGCAGGGAGAACACTGAAGCTTTCTTT.

V and J are TRBV5-1 and TRBJ2-3; D is possibly TRBD1 (6 bases). The CDR3 covers 14 residues. Germline CDR1 SGHRS, CDR2 YFSETQ. The V and J ends lost 8 bases and 1 base respectively, with 14 bases between them. CDR3 bases: TGCGCCAGTGTTTCGGGGACACGCACAGATACGCAGTATTTT. Its translation is CASVSGTRTDTQYF.

The chain links TRBV7-2 to TRBJ2-7; 12 positions match TRBD2. The length of the CDR3 is 16 residues. The germline gives CDR1 SGHTA, CDR2 FQGNSA. With 0 bases clipped from V and 3 bases from J, the junction kept 3 bases outside the gene matches. The CDR3 sequence: CASSLAPSGGVYEQYV. As DNA, the CDR3 is TGTGCCAGCAGCTTAGCGCCTAGCGGGGGGGTCTACGAGCAGTACGTC.

V is TRBV27 and J is TRBJ2-7, with D perhaps matching TRBD1 (6 bases). Germline CDR1 MNHEY, CDR2 SMNVEV (reference sequence). V shed 3 bases and J shed 3 bases, with 12 bases lying between them. CDR3 length equals 14 residues. CDR3 DNA sequence: TGTGCCAGCAGTTTCCGGGACACTTTCTACGAGCAGTACTTC. It encodes CASSFRDTFYEQYF.

This chain links TRBV6-5 with TRBJ2-2; TRBD1 is a possible D gene (5 bases). CDR1 and CDR2 from the germline V gene are MNHEY and SVGAGI. Trimming pared 6 bases from V and 6 bases from J, leaving 8 bases between. This CDR3 is built from 12 residues. In nucleotides, the CDR3 is TGTGCCAGCAGCTCAGGGTCCGGGGAGCTGTTTTTT. This encodes CASSSGSGELFF.

The CDR3 region has the DNA TGCGCCAGCAGCCAAGGGACCGCGAGGGCCACTGAAGCTTTCTTT. This translates into CASSQGTARATEAFF. The rearrangement joins TRBV4-1 to TRBJ1-1; D is unclear. V was pared by 1 base and J by 4 bases, with 13 bases between. CDR3 length: 15 amino acids. Germline-derived CDR1 and CDR2 are MGHRA and YSYEKL.

This chain links TRBV6-5 with TRBJ2-1, with 9 bases identical to TRBD2. J lost 5 bases, V lost 4 bases, and 6 bases had no gene match. The germline CDR1 and CDR2 sequences are MNHEY and SVGAGI. The CDR3 consists of 15 residues. The CDR3 coding sequence is TGTGCCAGCAGTTCCCGTAGCGGGGGTCACAATGAGCAGTTCTTC. Translated, it gives CASSSRSGGHNEQFF.

This chain joins TRBV28 and TRBJ2-5, with D possibly matching TRBD2 (5 bases). CDR1 is MDHEN, CDR2 SYDVKM, per germline. Trimming shortened V by 5 bases and J by 2 bases, and 15 bases separated the two germline ends. This CDR3 is built from 15 residues. In DNA, the CDR3 is TGTGCCAGCAGTCCAACCGGGGAGTTTCAAGAGACCCAGTACTTC. Translating gives CASSPTGEFQETQYF.

The chain carries TRBV4-2 and TRBJ1-2; weak D call: TRBD1 (6 bases). CDR1 and CDR2 (germline): LGHNA, YNFKEQ. V was pared by 8 bases and J by 8 bases, with 15 bases between. The CDR3 length is 12 residues. In DNA, the CDR3 is TGTGCCAGCTGGGAACCCCAGGGGGGCTACACCTTC. This gives the protein CASWEPQGGYTF.

The chain links TRBV25-1 to TRBJ2-3, with D maybe TRBD2 (6 bases). Germline CDR1 reads MGHDK; CDR2 reads SYGVNS. The CDR3 is 16 amino acids. Trimming pared 1 base from V and 2 bases from J, leaving 13 bases between. CDR3 DNA sequence: TGTGCCAGCAGTGAATCCCGACTAGGCCCCACAGATACGCAGTATTTT. Its translation is CASSESRLGPTDTQYF.

The V and J genes are TRBV2 and TRBJ1-4, with 9 positions matching TRBD1. CDR1 and CDR2 (germline): SNHLY, FYNNEI. The CDR3 consists of 12 residues. Trimming removed 8 bases from V and 6 bases from J; junction bases left unmatched: 1. The CDR3 is CASGTGYEKLFF. The DNA for the CDR3 is TGTGCCAGCGGGACAGGGTATGAAAAACTGTTTTTT.

The chain recombines TRBV2 with TRBJ1-1, with unresolved D. CDR3 length: 15 residues. The V gene lost 0 bases and the J gene lost 2 bases, with 10 bases spanning the gap. CDR1 and CDR2 (germline): SNHLY, FYNNEI. CDR3 sequence: CASSEAWTGNTEAFF. CDR3 nucleotides: TGTGCCAGCAGTGAAGCCTGGACGGGAAACACTGAAGCTTTCTTT.

The chain joins TRBV13 to TRBJ2-1; D remains ambiguous. The CDR3 runs 13 residues. From germline, CDR1 is PRHDT and CDR2 FYEKMQ (reference sequence). V was shortened by 3 bases and J by 10 bases, with 13 bases between the two germline ends. The CDR3, as DNA: TGTGCCAGCAGCTTGGGTCGGGTTGGGGAGCAGTTCTTC. Translated, it gives CASSLGRVGEQFF.

This rearrangement joins TRBV4-3 to TRBJ1-2, with 7 bases fitting TRBD1. Germline-derived CDR1 and CDR2 are LGHNA and YSLEER. The CDR3 sequence is 16 residues long. V was pared by 0 bases and J by 1 base, with 5 bases of the junction left unmatched. The CDR3 is CASSQDDAGGNYGYTF. As DNA, the CDR3 is TGCGCCAGCAGCCAAGATGATGCAGGGGGTAACTATGGCTACACCTTC.

V gene TRBV27 combines with J gene TRBJ2-7; 7 bases line up with TRBD1. The ends lost 5 bases at V and 2 bases at J; junction bases unmatched: 9. From germline, CDR1 is MNHEY and CDR2 SMNVEV (reference sequence). The CDR3 loop spans 15 amino acids. CDR3: CASSTSGGTTYEQYF. The CDR3 coding sequence is TGTGCCAGCAGTACCTCAGGGGGTACGACCTACGAGCAGTACTTC.